This record looks at one TCR beta chain sequence and its context. This CDR3 is also generated by other DNA sequences in the sample. Germline V lookup: CDR1 MNHEY, CDR2 SMNVEV (reference sequence). The length of the CDR3 is 13 residues. Trimming pared 2 bases from V and 5 bases from J, leaving 6 bases between. Clones were sequenced by immunoSEQ multiplex PCR, and TCRdb holds only the in-frame ones, with some missing. The data show 350,000 to 450,000 clones, about 88% seen once. The source of the sample is a study of blood T cell repertoires in COVID-19. The chain employs TRBV27 and TRBJ2-2, with TRBD2 as a possible D gene (5 bases). The TCR was taken from a woman aged 18-29 years who had been exposed to COVID-19. The sample comprised PBMCs or T cells enriched from blood (not recorded which). CDR3 bases: TGTGCCAGCAGTTTAACGGGGACCGGGGAGCTGTTTTTT. The encoded protein is CASSLTGTGELFF.